This passage covers 13 T cell receptor beta chains from one sample sequenced in a study of T-cell reconstitution after alpha-beta-depleted transplantation in children. A TCRbeta library incorporating unique molecular identifiers was prepared. TCRdb reprocessed the PCR reads with MiXCR, giving one entry per CDR3 protein. The table lists approximately 430,000 distinct CDR3 sequences, around 15% of them singletons. This specimen was PBMCs, mostly from graft donor cells, taken 360 days after TCRalphabeta/CD19-depleted stem cell transplant. The receptors were gathered from a boy in the first two years of life who had a stem cell transplant for Wiskott-Aldrich syndrome, so the T cells may come from the graft donor.

This clonotype has only a few counts. The chain employs TRBV7-6 and TRBJ2-7, with D possibly matching TRBD1 (6 bases). V lost 5 bases and J 1 base, leaving 9 bases between the germline ends. In germline, CDR1 is SGHVS, CDR2 FNYEAQ. The CDR3 contains 13 residues. The CDR3 loop is CASSMDRSYEQYF. The CDR3 DNA reads TGTGCCAGCAGCATGGACAGATCCTACGAGCAGTACTTC.

The chain has TRBV29-1 and TRBJ2-1, with D uncertain. The CDR3 extends over 13 amino acids. CDR1 is SQVTM, CDR2 ANQGSEA, per germline. Trimming stripped 0 bases from V and 9 bases from J, with 12 bases between. The CDR3 here is CSVEEPRGGEQFF. The CDR3 DNA sequence: TGCAGCGTTGAAGAACCCCGCGGTGGTGAGCAGTTCTTC.

The chain joins TRBV4-2 to TRBJ1-2, with D possibly matching TRBD1 (5 bases). Germline V gene sequence: CDR1 LGHNA, CDR2 YNFKEQ. The length of the CDR3 is 14 residues. V dropped 4 bases and J dropped 7 bases, with 16 bases sitting between them. The CDR3 spells CASSLDGSRGGYTF. In DNA, the CDR3 is TGTGCCAGCAGCCTAGACGGATCTAGGGGTGGCTACACCTTC.

V is TRBV15 and J is TRBJ2-7; D ambiguous. Germline V gene sequence: CDR1 LNHNV, CDR2 YYDKDF (reference sequence). This CDR3 has 13 residues. V shed 0 bases and J shed 4 bases, with 7 bases lying between them. CDR3 coding DNA: TGTGCCACCAGCAGAGACACCCGGTACGAGCAGTACTTC. Encoded protein: CATSRDTRYEQYF.

The chain combines TRBV11-2 with TRBJ2-7; TRBD1 matches at 8 bases. Germline V gene lookup returns CDR1 SGHAT and CDR2 FQNNGV. The CDR3 consists of 18 residues. V was clipped by 5 bases and J by 9 bases; unmatched bases: 24. The CDR3 bases are TGTGCCAGCAGCCCTCCCGACAGGGGAGGTCGATTCTGGCGTCGGCAGTACTTC. Encoded protein: CASSPPDRGGRFWRRQYF.

The sample holds a few counts of this clonotype. The rearrangement links TRBV20-1 to TRBJ2-5, with D possibly being TRBD1 or TRBD2 (6 bases each). The CDR3 loop spans 13 amino acids. Trimming took off 3 bases at V and 5 bases at J, with 13 bases between the two ends. Per germline, CDR1 DFQATT and CDR2 SNEGSKA (reference sequence). CDR3 sequence reads: CSASWGALETQYF. The DNA of the CDR3 is TGCAGTGCTAGTTGGGGGGCGCTCGAGACCCAGTACTTC.

The chain carries TRBV25-1 and TRBJ2-2; D remains unclear. The CDR3 extends over 13 amino acids. Germline V CDR1 and CDR2: MGHDK, SYGVNS. V was pared by 1 base and J by 4 bases, with 4 bases between. The CDR3 is CASSEWFTGELFF. As DNA, the CDR3 is TGTGCCAGCAGTGAATGGTTCACCGGGGAGCTGTTTTTT.

This sequence joins TRBV4-1 and TRBJ1-5; 7 bases align to TRBD1. This CDR3 comprises 13 residues. From germline, CDR1 is MGHRA and CDR2 YSYEKL. Germline trimming cut 6 bases from V and 3 bases from J; bases unmatched to any gene: 2. The CDR3 is CASRGQVNQPQHF. The CDR3 region has the DNA TGCGCCAGCAGAGGACAGGTCAATCAGCCCCAGCATTTT.

V and J are TRBV14 and TRBJ2-1; D ambiguous. This CDR3 spans 16 amino acids. Germline V CDR1 and CDR2: SGHDN, FVKESK. Trimming removed 4 bases from V and 0 bases from J, with 13 bases in between. This CDR3 reads CASSRFARSSYNEQFF. The CDR3 DNA sequence: TGTGCCAGCAGCCGCTTTGCTCGGAGCTCCTACAATGAGCAGTTCTTC.

This clonotype has only a few counts. The chain recombines TRBV5-1 with TRBJ1-5; the D gene is possibly TRBD1 (6 bases). Trimming removed 3 bases from V and 6 bases from J, with 13 bases in between. Germline-derived CDR1 and CDR2 are SGHRS and YFSETQ. This CDR3 region has 14 residues. The CDR3 DNA reads as TGCGCCAGCAGCTATACAGGGAACCCTCAGCCCCAGCATTTT. The encoded protein is CASSYTGNPQPQHF.

This clonotype has a handful of counts. The V gene is TRBV2, the J gene TRBJ2-5; unclear D gene. Germline-derived CDR1 and CDR2 are SNHLY and FYNNEI. The CDR3 totals 14 residues. Trimming shortened V by 7 bases and J by 3 bases, and 15 bases separated the two germline ends. The CDR3 loop reads CASKGFGREETQYF. The CDR3 coding sequence is TGTGCCAGCAAAGGATTCGGCAGAGAAGAGACCCAGTACTTC.

This clonotype was detected ten times or more. The rearrangement joins TRBV12-3 or TRBV12-4 to TRBJ2-1, with TRBD2 matching 10 bases. This CDR3 is built from 15 residues. V dropped 6 bases and J dropped 4; count of bases not matched to a gene: 6. This CDR3 reads CASSLLAGTYNEQFF. CDR3 in DNA: TGTGCCAGCAGCCTACTAGCGGGAACTTACAATGAGCAGTTCTTC.

This chain uses TRBV20-1 with TRBJ2-5, with TRBD2 matching over 7 bases. Losses at the gene ends were 4 bases for V and 5 bases for J; bases not matched to a gene: 7. This CDR3 has 13 amino acids. Germline loops: CDR1 DFQATT, CDR2 SNEGSKA (reference sequence). CDR3 coding DNA: TGCAGTGCTATAGGACTAGTCCTCGAGACCCAGTACTTC. Amino acid sequence: CSAIGLVLETQYF.